The 14 T cell receptor beta chains reported below all come from one sample, sequenced in a study of T cells in Graves' hyperthyroidism and ophthalmopathy. Amplification yielded TCR beta CDR3 regions, with RNA transcripts as the source. First-round RT-PCR of the TCR CDR3 relied on the HTBI primer set. In TCRdb, the multiplex PCR reads were re-called with MiXCR into one record per CDR3 protein. The sample lists about 360,000 distinct CDR3 sequences; about 12% were seen once. The sequenced sample was blood. The source of these receptors is a woman between 18 and 29 years old with Graves' hyperthyroidism.

This chain joins TRBV6-2 or TRBV6-3 and TRBJ2-1; 7 bases are a match to TRBD2. The CDR3 is 15 residues long. Trimming at V came to 7 bases and at J to 2 bases, leaving 8 bases not matched to a gene. The germline gives CDR1 MNHEY, CDR2 SVGEGT. The CDR3 sequence: CASTQRGSPYNEQFF. The CDR3 nucleotides read TGTGCCAGCACGCAGCGGGGTAGCCCCTACAATGAGCAGTTCTTC.

Many counts were recorded for this clonotype. CDR3: CASQGAGGYTF. In nucleotides, the CDR3 is TGTGCCAGCCAGGGGGCTGGTGGCTACACCTTC. The chain is built from TRBV2 and TRBJ1-2; TRBD1 agrees at 8 bases. CDR3 length equals 11 residues. CDR1 is SNHLY and CDR2 is FYNNEI in the germline V gene. V trimming: 8 bases; J trimming: 7 bases; junction bases outside the gene matches: 3.

Many counts were recorded for this clonotype. The gene calls are TRBV12-3 or TRBV12-4 and TRBJ1-6, with TRBD1 as a possible D gene (6 bases). Trimming pared 3 bases from V and 10 bases from J, leaving 16 bases between. The CDR3 has 15 amino acids. CDR3 loop: CASSFKGVRGSPLHF. The CDR3 nucleotides read TGTGCCAGCAGTTTTAAGGGGGTTCGAGGGTCACCCCTCCACTTT.

In this sample, this clonotype turned up a few times. The rearrangement joins TRBV19 to TRBJ1-4; TRBD1 agrees at 8 bases. CDR1 and CDR2 from the germline V gene are LNHDA and SQIVND (reference sequence). J gave up 6 bases and V 6 bases, and 12 bases lay outside the gene matches. The CDR3 is 16 amino acids. This chain's CDR3 is CASSLPQGADYEKLFF. The CDR3 DNA reads as TGTGCCAGTAGCCTACCCCAGGGGGCGGATTATGAAAAACTGTTTTTT.

At least ten counts were recorded for this clonotype. The V call is TRBV12-3 or TRBV12-4, the J call TRBJ1-2, with D possibly being TRBD1 (5 bases). The CDR3 has 16 residues. The V end lost 2 bases, the J end lost 7 bases, and 20 bases lay between the germline ends. Here the CDR3 reads CASSLSNRLSSSGYTF. CDR3 in DNA: TGTGCCAGCAGTTTAAGCAACAGGCTATCCTCCTCTGGCTACACCTTC.

This clonotype was recorded at least ten times. The chain employs TRBV2 and TRBJ2-3, with a tentative D call TRBD2 (5 bases). Germline loops: CDR1 SNHLY, CDR2 FYNNEI. This CDR3 is 18 amino acids long. The V gene lost 0 bases and the J gene lost 6 bases, with 22 bases spanning the gap. In DNA, the CDR3 is TGTGCCAGCAGTGAAGCGCTTCGAAGCGGCGTTTGGGTGGATACGCAGTATTTT. Translating it yields CASSEALRSGVWVDTQYF.

This clonotype has a count of ten or more. This chain links TRBV28 with TRBJ2-7, with D tentatively TRBD2 (6 bases). Germline lookup yields CDR1 MDHEN and CDR2 SYDVKM. With 11 bases removed from V and 0 bases from J, the gap between germline ends came to 17 bases. The CDR3 runs 14 residues. CDR3 amino acids: CASSIGGTSYEQYF. The CDR3 DNA reads as TGTGCCTCCAGCATAGGAGGGACCTCCTACGAGCAGTACTTC.

This clonotype was observed at least ten times. The chain combines TRBV5-6 with TRBJ1-1; D is unclear. The CDR3 has 12 residues. Germline assignment: CDR1 SGHDT and CDR2 YYEEEE. Trimming removed 3 bases at V and 7 bases at J, with 10 bases between. CDR3 loop: CASSSGPIEAFF. CDR3 bases: TGTGCCAGCAGCTCTGGACCGATTGAAGCTTTCTTT.

The chain has TRBV20-1 and TRBJ2-5; 9 bases are shared with TRBD1. Per germline, CDR1 DFQATT and CDR2 SNEGSKA (reference sequence). The CDR3 has 11 residues. J lost 12 bases, V lost 5 bases, and 7 bases had no gene match. The DNA of the CDR3 is TGCAGTGCTCAGACAGGGGGTAAAGAGTACTTC. Encoded protein: CSAQTGGKEYF.

This clonotype was seen many times. This chain joins TRBV12-3 or TRBV12-4 and TRBJ2-3; 9 bases are shared with TRBD2. V trimming: 6 bases; J trimming: 0 bases; junction bases outside the gene matches: 13. The CDR3 sequence is 18 residues long. The CDR3 DNA is TGTGCCAGCAGCTTGGTAACTTCTAGCGGGGCTAGCACAGATACGCAGTATTTT. Its protein is CASSLVTSSGASTDTQYF.

The V and J genes are TRBV6-1 and TRBJ2-6; 11 bases are shared with TRBD1. CDR1 is MNHNS and CDR2 is SASEGT in the germline V gene. V lost 6 bases to trimming and J lost 2 bases; unmatched junction nucleotides: 3. There are 16 residues in the CDR3. The CDR3 nucleotides read TGTGCCAGCAGCCCGGGACAGGGGGCTGGGGCCAACGTCCTGACTTTC. It is translated as CASSPGQGAGANVLTF.

This clonotype has ten or more counts. This rearrangement joins TRBV10-3 to TRBJ1-2; D may be TRBD1 (6 bases). Trimming removed 11 bases at V and 4 bases at J, with 20 bases between. Germline CDR1 is ENHRY and CDR2 is SYGVKD. The CDR3 length is 14 residues. The chain's CDR3 is CAAEMSGAGYGYTF. CDR3 coding DNA: TGTGCCGCAGAAATGTCAGGGGCAGGCTATGGCTACACCTTC.

The rearrangement uses TRBV19 and TRBJ1-4; D ambiguous. The CDR3 has 14 residues. V was clipped by 6 bases and J by 7 bases, with 15 bases between them. Germline V gives CDR1 LNHDA, CDR2 SQIVND (reference sequence). The CDR3 spells CASSLTPGGEKLFF. DNA of the CDR3: TGTGCCAGTAGCCTAACACCGGGAGGTGAAAAACTGTTTTTT.

This clonotype was found many times. The CDR3 nucleotides read TGTGCCAGCAGTTTCGGGACGGAGGATGCAACTAATGAAAAACTGTTTTTT. Translating it yields CASSFGTEDATNEKLFF. The J gene is TRBJ1-4, the V gene TRBV28, with a weak D call TRBD1 (5 bases). Germline-derived CDR1 and CDR2 are MDHEN and SYDVKM. The CDR3 spans 17 residues. Trimming took 3 bases from V and 0 from J, leaving 14 bases between them. The variable domain in full, with the rest retrieved from reference TRBV28 and TRBJ1-4, is DVKVTQSSRYLVKRTGEKVFLECVQDMDHENMFWYRQDPGLGLRLIYFSYDVKMKEKGDIPEGYSVSREKKERFSLILESASTNQTSMYLCASSFGTEDATNEKLFFGSGTQLSVL.